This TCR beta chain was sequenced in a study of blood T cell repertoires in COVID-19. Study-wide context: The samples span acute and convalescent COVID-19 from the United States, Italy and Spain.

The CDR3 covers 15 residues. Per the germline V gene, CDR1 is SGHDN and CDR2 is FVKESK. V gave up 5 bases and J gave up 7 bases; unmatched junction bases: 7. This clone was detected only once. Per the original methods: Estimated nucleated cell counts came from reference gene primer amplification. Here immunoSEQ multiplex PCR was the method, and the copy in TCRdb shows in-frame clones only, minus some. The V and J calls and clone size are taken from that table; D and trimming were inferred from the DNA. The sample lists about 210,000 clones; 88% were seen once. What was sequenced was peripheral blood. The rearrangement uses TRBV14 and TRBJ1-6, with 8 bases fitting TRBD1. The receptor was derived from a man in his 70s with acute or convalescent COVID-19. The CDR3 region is CASSSGGAGNSPLHF. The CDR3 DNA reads TGTGCCAGCAGCTCAGGGGGCGCGGGGAATTCACCCCTCCACTTT.